A selection of T cell receptor beta chains follows, all from one sample in a study of T cell responses to AZD1222 COVID-19 vaccine. Assay used: immunoSEQ multiplex PCR; TCRdb lists only in-frame clones, some missing. The table has some 150,000 clones, around 90% seen once. The sample here was peripheral blood, taken 28 days after the second dose of the MenACWY control vaccine. The receptors here all came from an adult who received the MenACWY meningococcal vaccine as a control. Both conserved end residues are part of each CDR3. A D gene is named only where the DNA matches it firmly. Clone size is not always given. Where it is, it says once, few, many or a class for expanded clones.

v_call,clone_size,d_call,j_call,cdr3_aa,cdr3_nt
TRBV5-4,once,TRBD2,TRBJ2-3,CASSTRLAGRIDTQYF,TGTGCCAGCAGCACGCGACTAGCGGGACGCATAGATACGCAGTATTTT
TRBV9,NA,NA,TRBJ2-1,CASSARDIYNEQFF,TGTGCCAGCAGCGCTCGGGACATATACAATGAGCAGTTCTTC
TRBV18,NA,NA,TRBJ2-2,CASSLGRTGELFF,TGTGCCAGCTCATTGGGGAGAACCGGGGAGCTGTTTTTT
TRBV11-3,NA,NA,TRBJ2-7,CASSLPPARGSYEQYF,TGTGCCAGCAGCTTACCCCCGGCCAGGGGATCCTACGAGCAGTACTTC
TRBV6-2/TRBV6-3,NA,NA,TRBJ2-1,CASSYRDGVSYNEQFF,TGTGCCAGCAGTTACAGGGATGGGGTCTCCTACAATGAGCAGTTCTTC
TRBV5-3,NA,TRBD2,TRBJ2-7,CAICGGANTGLKQYF,TGTGCCATCTGCGGGGGGGCGAACACAGGCCTAAAGCAGTACTTC
TRBV5-3,NA,TRBD1,TRBJ1-4,CARSSRDRELANEKLFF,TGTGCCAGAAGCTCCCGGGACAGGGAGCTTGCTAATGAAAAACTGTTTTTT
TRBV5-6,NA,NA,TRBJ1-4,CASSAPPGKLFF,TGTGCCAGCAGCGCCCCTCCCGGAAAACTGTTTTTT
TRBV7-2,NA,TRBD2,TRBJ2-5,CASSSRLAGVETQYF,TGTGCCAGCAGCTCCCGACTAGCGGGAGTGGAGACCCAGTACTTC
TRBV24-1,NA,TRBD1,TRBJ1-6,CATSALGQGETYNSPLHF,TGTGCCACCAGTGCCTTAGGACAGGGCGAAACTTATAATTCACCCCTCCACTTT
TRBV4-3,NA,NA,TRBJ2-1,CASSQEHGLTYNEQFF,TGCGCCAGCAGCCAAGAACATGGACTTACCTACAATGAGCAGTTCTTC
TRBV6-5,NA,NA,TRBJ2-7,CASIGNSHEQYF,TGTGCCAGCATTGGCAATTCCCACGAGCAGTACTTC
TRBV11-1,NA,NA,TRBJ2-5,CASSLWVPGRQETQYF,TGTGCCAGCAGCTTATGGGTTCCGGGTCGCCAGGAGACCCAGTACTTC